This T cell receptor (beta chain) derives from a study of a mutant IDH1 vaccine in newly diagnosed glioma. Measured with immunoSEQ multiplex PCR; TCRdb has only the in-frame clones, and not every one. The sample holds some 60,000 clones; approximately 87% are singletons and the top ten take 1.6%. This CDR3 contains 15 residues. The germline V gene encodes CDR1 KGHSH and CDR2 LQKENI. Trimming at V came to 6 bases and at J to 3 bases, leaving 7 bases not matched to a gene. Time point in this sample: week 35, safety follow-up. All doses held 300 ug of mutant IDH1 20-mer peptide, with topical imiquimod. The astrocytomas were IDH1-mutant, ATRX-negative, and WHO grade 3 or 4. This clone was detected only once. Its specificity is unknown.

The V call is TRBV18, the J call TRBJ2-7; TRBD2 aligns across 11 bases. Specimen: PBMCs, collected from a glioma patient whose treatment included an IDH1 peptide vaccine. The receptor was isolated from a man in his forties with glioma. Here the CDR3 DNA reads TGTGCCAGCTCTACGGGACTAGCGGATCGCTACGAGCAGTACTTC. Translated, it gives CASSTGLADRYEQYF.